The 9 T cell receptor beta chains below all came from one sample that was sequenced in a study of early T cells in non-severe SARS-CoV-2 infection. TCRdb recomputed calls from the 5' RACE reads with MiXCR, one row per CDR3 protein. This table holds tens of thousands of distinct CDR3 sequences, over 10% found once. Sequenced input: whole blood. The source is an adult who was a healthcare worker with PCR-confirmed SARS-CoV-2 infection or an uninfected control (not recorded which).

Worth noting for this clonotype: Because it lacks the conserved phenylalanine or tryptophan at the end, this CDR3 is likely a read error. V and J are TRBV7-8 and TRBJ2-1, with D possibly being TRBD2 (5 bases). The V and J ends lost 1 base and 5 bases respectively, with 6 bases between them. Germline CDR1 SGHVS, CDR2 FQNEAQ. There are 13 residues in the CDR3. DNA of the CDR3: TGTGCCAGCAGCTTAGGACTAAACAATGAGCAGTTCTTG. It codes for CASSLGLNNEQFL.

This clonotype was detected many times. The V call is TRBV18, the J call TRBJ2-6; D is undetermined. V lost 2 bases and J lost 4, with 3 bases in between. Looked up from germline, CDR1 is KGHSH and CDR2 is LQKENI. The CDR3 has 13 residues. The CDR3 is CASSPEGANVLTF. The CDR3 coding sequence is TGTGCCAGCTCACCAGAAGGGGCCAACGTCCTGACTTTC. Full variable domain (outside the CDR3, taken from reference TRBV18 and TRBJ2-6): NAGVMQNPRHLVRRRGQEARLRCSPMKGHSHVYWYRQLPEEGLKFMVYLQKENIIDESGMPKERFSAEFPKEGPSILRIQQVVRGDSAAYFCASSPEGANVLTFGAGSRLTVL.

To note about this clonotype: This may be a read error, as it is one base from a much larger clone. This chain joins TRBV19 and TRBJ1-5; 8 bases fit TRBD1. The CDR3 spans 16 residues. Germline values: CDR1 LNHDA, CDR2 SQIVND (reference sequence). CDR3 region: CASSISQDRAGQPQQF. CDR3 bases: TGTGCCAGTAGTATTTCGCAGGACAGGGCAGGCCAGCCCCAGCAATTT. Full variable domain (outside the CDR3, taken from reference TRBV19 and TRBJ1-5): DGGITQSPKYLFRKEGQNVTLSCEQNLNHDAMYWYRQDPGQGLRLIYYSQIVNDFQKGDIAEGYSVSREKKESFPLTVTSAQKNPTAFYLCASSISQDRAGQPQQFGDGTRLSIL.

This clonotype was seen repeatedly, ten times or more. The rearrangement uses TRBV29-1 and TRBJ2-5; 7 bases map to TRBD1. Germline loops: CDR1 SQVTM, CDR2 ANQGSEA. V was pared by 1 base and J by 4 bases, with 12 bases of the junction left unmatched. This CDR3 has 16 amino acids. The CDR3 coding sequence is TGCAGCGTTGAAGGGGGACAGACCCCCGTCGGAGAGACCCAGTACTTC. The encoded protein is CSVEGGQTPVGETQYF. Based on the CDR3 plus reference TRBV29-1 and TRBJ2-5, the full variable domain is SAVISQKPSRDICQRGTSLTIQCQVDSQVTMMFWYRQQPGQSLTLIATANQGSEATYESGFVIDKFPISRPNLTFSTLTVSNMSPEDSSIYLCSVEGGQTPVGETQYFGPGTRLLVL.

The chain joins TRBV5-5 to TRBJ1-3; tentative D call: TRBD1 (6 bases). This CDR3 has 15 residues. CDR1 is SGHKS, CDR2 YYEKEE, per germline (reference sequence). Trimming shortened V by 4 bases and J by 5 bases, and 16 bases separated the two germline ends. CDR3 nucleotides: TGTGCCAGCAGCCTTTCAGGGGAGTCGAGAAACACCATATATTTT. This codes for CASSLSGESRNTIYF. The entire variable domain, with the rest obtained from reference TRBV5-5 and TRBJ1-3, is as follows: DAGVTQSPTHLIKTRGQQVTLRCSPISGHKSVSWYQQVLGQGPQFIFQYYEKEERGRGNFPDRFSARQFPNYSSELNVNALLLGDSALYLCASSLSGESRNTIYFGEGSWLTVV.

Note on this clonotype: A much larger clone is a single base away; this may be a read error. CDR3 sequence reads: CASTPTGGYGYTF. DNA of the CDR3: TGTGCCAGCACCCCGACAGGGGGCTATGGCTACACCTTC. The rearrangement links TRBV12-3 or TRBV12-4 to TRBJ1-2; 9 bases match TRBD1. J was trimmed by 4 bases and V by 7 bases; bases with no gene match: 4. The CDR3 is 13 residues long.

The gene calls are TRBV21-1 and TRBJ1-2; TRBD1, as called in the table, went unchecked against the DNA. TRBV21-1 is a pseudogene. CDR3 length: 15 amino acids. In DNA form, the CDR3 reads TGTGCCAGCAGCCTCCGGGGAGGGGGCAGGGATGGCTACACCTTC. Translated, it gives CASSLRGGGRDGYTF.

This clonotype was counted between two and nine times. The genes are TRBV20-1 and TRBJ1-6, with D tentatively TRBD1 (6 bases). V gave up 5 bases and J gave up 7 bases, with 15 bases separating them. Per germline, CDR1 DFQATT and CDR2 SNEGSKA (reference sequence). The CDR3 runs 14 residues. The chain's CDR3 is CSAEIQGVNSPLHF. DNA for the CDR3: TGCAGTGCTGAGATACAGGGTGTCAATTCACCCCTCCACTTT.

This clonotype was recorded many times. The chain has TRBV28 and TRBJ1-1; D gene ambiguous. The CDR3 contains 15 residues. CDR1 and CDR2 from the germline V gene are MDHEN and SYDVKM. V lost 6 bases and J lost 1, with 15 bases in between. The CDR3, as DNA: TGTGCCAGCAGCCCATGGAGGGCCGCGAACACTGAAGCTTTCTTT. This sequence encodes CASSPWRAANTEAFF.